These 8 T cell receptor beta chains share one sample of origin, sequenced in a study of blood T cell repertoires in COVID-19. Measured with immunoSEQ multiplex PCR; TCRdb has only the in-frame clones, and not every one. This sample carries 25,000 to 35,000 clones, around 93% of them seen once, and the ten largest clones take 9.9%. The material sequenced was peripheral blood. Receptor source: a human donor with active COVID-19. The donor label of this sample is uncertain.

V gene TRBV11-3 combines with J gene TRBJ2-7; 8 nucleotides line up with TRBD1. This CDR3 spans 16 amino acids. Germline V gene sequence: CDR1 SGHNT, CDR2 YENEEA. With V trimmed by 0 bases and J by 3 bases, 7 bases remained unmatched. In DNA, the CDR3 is TGTGCCAGCAGCTTAGAAGGGGACAGGCCAAACTACGAGCAGTACTTC. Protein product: CASSLEGDRPNYEQYF.

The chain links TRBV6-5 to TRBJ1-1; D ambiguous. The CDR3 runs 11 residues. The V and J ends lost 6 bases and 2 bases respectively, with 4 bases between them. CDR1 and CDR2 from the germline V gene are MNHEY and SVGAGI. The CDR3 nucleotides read TGTGCCAGCAGGGCAAACACTGAAGCTTTCTTT. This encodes CASRANTEAFF.

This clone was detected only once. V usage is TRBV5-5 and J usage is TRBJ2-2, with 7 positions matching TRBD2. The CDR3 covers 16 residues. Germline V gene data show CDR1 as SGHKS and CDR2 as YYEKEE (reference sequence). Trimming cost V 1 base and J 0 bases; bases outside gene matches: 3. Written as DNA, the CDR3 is TGTGCCAGCAGCTTGTCCGGGACTACGAACACCGGGGAGCTGTTTTTT. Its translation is CASSLSGTTNTGELFF.

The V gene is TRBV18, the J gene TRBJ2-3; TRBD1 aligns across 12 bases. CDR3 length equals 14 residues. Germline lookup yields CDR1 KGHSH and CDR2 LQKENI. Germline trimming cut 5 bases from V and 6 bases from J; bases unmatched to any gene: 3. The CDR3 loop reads CASSTGQGADTQYF. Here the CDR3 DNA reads TGTGCCAGCTCAACGGGACAGGGGGCCGATACGCAGTATTTT.

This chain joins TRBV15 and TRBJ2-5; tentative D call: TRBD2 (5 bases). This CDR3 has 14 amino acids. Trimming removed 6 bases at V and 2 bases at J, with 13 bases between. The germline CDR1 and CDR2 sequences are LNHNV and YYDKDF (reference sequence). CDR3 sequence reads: CATSGTGLQETQYF. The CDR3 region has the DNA TGTGCCACCAGTGGTACCGGACTTCAAGAGACCCAGTACTTC.

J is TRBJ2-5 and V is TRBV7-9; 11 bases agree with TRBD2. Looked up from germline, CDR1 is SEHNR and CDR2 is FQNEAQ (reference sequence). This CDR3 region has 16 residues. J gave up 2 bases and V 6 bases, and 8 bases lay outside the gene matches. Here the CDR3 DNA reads TGTGCCAGCAGACCAACTAGCGGGGGCCCTCAAGAGACCCAGTACTTC. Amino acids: CASRPTSGGPQETQYF.

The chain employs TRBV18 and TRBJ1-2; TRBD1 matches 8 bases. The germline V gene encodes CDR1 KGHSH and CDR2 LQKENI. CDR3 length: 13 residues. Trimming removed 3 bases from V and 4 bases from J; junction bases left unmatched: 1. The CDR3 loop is CASSPDRAYGYTF. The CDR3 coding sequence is TGTGCCAGCTCACCGGACAGGGCCTATGGCTACACCTTC.

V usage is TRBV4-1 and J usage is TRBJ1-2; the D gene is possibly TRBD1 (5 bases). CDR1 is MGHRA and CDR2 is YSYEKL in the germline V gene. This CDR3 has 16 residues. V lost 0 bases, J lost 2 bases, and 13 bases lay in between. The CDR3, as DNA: TGCGCCAGCAGCCAAGATCGGGGGGGGGTAAACTATGGCTACACCTTC. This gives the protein CASSQDRGGVNYGYTF.